The entry that follows covers one T cell receptor (beta chain) sequence. Germline CDR1 SGHVS, CDR2 FQNEAQ. Between the trimmed V and J ends, which lost 5 bases and 8 bases, there was a span of 7 bases. CDR3 length: 12 residues. Methods used by the authors: Cell counts per sample came from amplifying reference gene primers. Assay: immunoSEQ multiplex PCR; the TCRdb copy retains only in-frame clones and omits some. V, J and clone size reflect that table, while D and trimming were determined from the DNA. The data contain about 160,000 clones, more than 60% of them singletons. The sample belongs to a study of blood T cell repertoires in COVID-19. Study background: Specimens from acute and convalescent COVID-19 originated in the United States, Italy and Spain. T cells, B-cell-depleted T cells, or PBMCs provided the cDNA or gDNA that served as material.

Input material: peripheral blood. This chain joins TRBV7-8 and TRBJ1-6; D remains unclear. The receptor's source is a man aged 60 to 75 with acute or convalescent COVID-19. CDR3 DNA: TGTGCCAGCAGCCCCCCGGATTCACCCCTCCACTTT. Its protein is CASSPPDSPLHF.